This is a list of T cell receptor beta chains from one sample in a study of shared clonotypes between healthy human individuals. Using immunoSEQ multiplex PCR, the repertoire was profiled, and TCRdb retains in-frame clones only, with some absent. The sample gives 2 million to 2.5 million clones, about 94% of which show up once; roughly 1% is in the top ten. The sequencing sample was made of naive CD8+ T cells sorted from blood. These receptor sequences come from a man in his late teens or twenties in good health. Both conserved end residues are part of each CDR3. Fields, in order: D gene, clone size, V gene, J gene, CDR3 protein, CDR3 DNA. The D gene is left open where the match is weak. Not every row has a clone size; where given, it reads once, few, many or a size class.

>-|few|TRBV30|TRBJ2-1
CAWTRAALNNEQFF
TGTGCCTGGACCCGCGCGGCGCTCAACAATGAGCAGTTCTTC
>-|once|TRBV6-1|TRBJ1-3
CASTQGTSSGNTIYF
TGTGCCAGCACCCAGGGGACCTCCTCTGGAAACACCATATATTTT
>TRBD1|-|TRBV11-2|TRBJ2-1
CASSLGTGVPPYNEQFF
TGTGCCAGCAGCTTAGGTACAGGGGTTCCCCCCTACAATGAGCAGTTCTTC
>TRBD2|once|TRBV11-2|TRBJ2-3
CASSLMVGGPTDTQYF
TGTGCCAGCAGCTTAATGGTGGGAGGGCCAACAGATACGCAGTATTTT
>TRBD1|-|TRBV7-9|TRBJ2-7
CASSLAPDRDGRQYF
TGTGCCAGCAGCTTAGCCCCGGACAGGGATGGTAGGCAGTACTTC
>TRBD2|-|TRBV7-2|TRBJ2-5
CASSPGTSGVGTQETQYF
TGTGCCAGCAGCCCCGGGACTAGCGGGGTGGGTACACAAGAGACCCAGTACTTC
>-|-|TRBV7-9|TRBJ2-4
CASSLAPGTGRDHFQYF
TGTGCCAGCAGCTTAGCCCCGGGGACGGGTAGGGATCACTTTCAGTACTTC
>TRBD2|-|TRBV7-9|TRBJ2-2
CASNNQALAGIRTGELFF
TGTGCCAGCAACAACCAGGCCCTAGCGGGGATTCGGACCGGGGAGCTGTTTTTT
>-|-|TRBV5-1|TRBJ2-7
CASSFATGVYEQYF
TGCGCCAGCAGCTTCGCCACGGGGGTCTACGAGCAGTACTTC
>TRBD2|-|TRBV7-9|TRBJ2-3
CASSGDLGLARSRDTQYF
TGTGCCAGCAGCGGAGACCTCGGACTAGCGCGTTCCAGGGATACGCAGTATTTT
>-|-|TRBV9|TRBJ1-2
CASSAAGLDGYTF
TGTGCCAGCAGCGCCGCGGGGTTGGATGGCTACACCTTC
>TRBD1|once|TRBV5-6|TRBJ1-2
CASSFGTGYGYTF
TGTGCCAGCAGCTTCGGGACAGGCTATGGCTACACCTTC
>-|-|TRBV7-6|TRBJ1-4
CASSPMVGPGEKLFF
TGTGCCAGCAGCCCCATGGTGGGCCCGGGTGAAAAACTGTTTTTT
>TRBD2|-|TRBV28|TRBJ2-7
CATASGGGTSYEQYF
TGTGCCACCGCTTCGGGGGGGGGCACCTCCTACGAGCAGTACTTC
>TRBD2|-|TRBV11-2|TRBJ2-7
CASSLDLREGLYEQYF
TGTGCCAGCAGCTTAGATCTCCGGGAGGGCCTCTACGAGCAGTACTTC
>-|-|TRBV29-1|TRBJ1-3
CSVNNQGGNTIYF
TGCAGCGTCAACAATCAGGGGGGAAACACCATATATTTT
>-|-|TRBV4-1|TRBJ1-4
CASSQGEPNDEKLFF
TGCGCCAGCAGCCAAGGGGAGCCGAACGATGAAAAACTGTTTTTT
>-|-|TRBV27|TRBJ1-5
CASSSGTGNQPQHF
TGTGCCAGCAGTTCAGGGACGGGAAATCAGCCCCAGCATTTT
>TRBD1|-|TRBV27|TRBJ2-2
CASTQGTGGFGELFF
TGTGCCAGCACCCAAGGAACAGGGGGTTTCGGGGAGCTGTTTTTT
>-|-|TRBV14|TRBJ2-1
CASSLWEGTRNNEQFF
TGTGCCAGCAGCCTATGGGAAGGGACACGCAACAATGAGCAGTTCTTC
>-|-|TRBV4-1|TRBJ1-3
CASSQQTGGNTIYF
TGCGCCAGCAGCCAACAAACAGGGGGAAACACCATATATTTT
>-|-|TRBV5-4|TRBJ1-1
CASSSAPGRTEAFF
TGTGCCAGCAGCTCGGCCCCGGGGAGGACTGAAGCTTTCTTT
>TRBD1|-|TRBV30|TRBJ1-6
CAWGQENYNSPLHF
TGTGCCTGGGGACAGGAGAACTATAATTCACCCCTCCACTTT
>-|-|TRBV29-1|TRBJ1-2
CSVEESGSNYGYTF
TGCAGCGTTGAAGAATCAGGGAGCAACTATGGCTACACCTTC
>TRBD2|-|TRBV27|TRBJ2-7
CASSYRGVSYEQYF
TGTGCCAGCAGTTACCGGGGGGTCTCCTACGAGCAGTACTTC
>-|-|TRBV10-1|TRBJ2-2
CASRPGNTGELFF
TGCGCCAGCCGGCCAGGGAACACCGGGGAGCTGTTTTTT
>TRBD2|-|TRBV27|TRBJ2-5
CASSLSGLDLGTQYF
TGTGCCAGCAGTTTATCAGGACTAGATTTGGGGACCCAGTACTTC
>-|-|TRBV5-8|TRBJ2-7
CASSWGTGALEQYF
TGTGCCAGCAGCTGGGGGACGGGGGCCCTCGAGCAGTACTTC
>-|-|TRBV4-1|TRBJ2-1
CASSRSGNEQFF
TGCGCCAGCAGCCGTAGCGGCAATGAGCAGTTCTTC
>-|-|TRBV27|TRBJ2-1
CASSLYLTASSYNEQFF
TGTGCCAGCAGTTTATACCTCACGGCCAGCTCCTACAATGAGCAGTTCTTC
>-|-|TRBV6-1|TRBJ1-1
CASSEWLSNTEAFF
TGTGCCAGCAGTGAATGGCTATCGAACACTGAAGCTTTCTTT
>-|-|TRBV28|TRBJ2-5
CASSGTGKQETQYF
TGTGCCAGCAGCGGAACAGGGAAACAAGAGACCCAGTACTTC
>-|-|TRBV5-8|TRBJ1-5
CASSLEGAGGNQPQHF
TGTGCCAGCAGCTTGGAAGGGGCCGGGGGCAATCAGCCCCAGCATTTT
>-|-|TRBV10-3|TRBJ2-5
CAISESDPGETQYF
TGTGCCATCAGTGAGTCCGACCCCGGGGAGACCCAGTACTTC
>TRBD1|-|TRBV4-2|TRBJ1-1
CASSQGQAGGGYTEAFF
TGTGCCAGCAGCCAAGGTCAAGCAGGGGGAGGCTACACTGAAGCTTTCTTT
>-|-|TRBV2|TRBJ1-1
CAGMDTEAFF
TGTGCCGGGATGGACACTGAAGCTTTCTTT
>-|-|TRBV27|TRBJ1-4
CASSLSGASEKLFF
TGTGCCAGCAGTTTATCAGGGGCAAGTGAAAAACTGTTTTTT
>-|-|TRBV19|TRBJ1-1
CATSGMVFTEAFF
TGTGCCACCTCAGGGATGGTCTTCACTGAAGCTTTCTTT
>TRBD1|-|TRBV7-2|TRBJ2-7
CASSFGTAYEQYF
TGTGCCAGCAGCTTTGGGACAGCCTACGAGCAGTACTTC
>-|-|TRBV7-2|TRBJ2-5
CASSLGTLSHQETQYF
TGTGCCAGCAGCTTAGGGACCCTGAGCCACCAAGAGACCCAGTACTTC
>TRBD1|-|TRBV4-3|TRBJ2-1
CASSPRDRGVGQFF
TGCGCCAGCAGCCCCCGGGACAGGGGAGTGGGTCAGTTCTTC
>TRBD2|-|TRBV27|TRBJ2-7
CASSLYSGASYEQYF
TGTGCCAGCAGTTTATATAGCGGGGCATCCTACGAGCAGTACTTC
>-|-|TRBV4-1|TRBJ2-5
CASSQEERVQETQYF
TGCGCCAGCAGCCAAGAGGAGAGGGTTCAAGAGACCCAGTACTTC
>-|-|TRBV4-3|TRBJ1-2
CASSPKGRENFNYGYTF
TGCGCCAGCAGCCCCAAGGGTAGGGAGAACTTTAACTATGGCTACACCTTC
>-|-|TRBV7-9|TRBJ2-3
CASSDRTSPSTDTQYF
TGTGCCAGCAGCGACAGGACTTCCCCCAGCACAGATACGCAGTATTTT
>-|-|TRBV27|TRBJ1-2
CASSLSRGGWYGYTF
TGTGCCAGCAGTTTATCTAGGGGGGGGTGGTATGGCTACACCTTC
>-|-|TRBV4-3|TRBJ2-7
CASSQTSVESSYEQYF
TGCGCCAGCAGCCAAACGTCCGTGGAGAGCTCCTACGAGCAGTACTTC
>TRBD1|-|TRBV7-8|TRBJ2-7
CASSPSLGQGHSYEQYF
TGTGCCAGCAGCCCTAGCCTGGGACAGGGGCATTCCTACGAGCAGTACTTC
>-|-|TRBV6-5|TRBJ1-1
CASSWDEQNTEAFF
TGTGCCAGCAGTTGGGACGAACAGAACACTGAAGCTTTCTTT
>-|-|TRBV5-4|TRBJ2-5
CASSLPDQETQYF
TGTGCCAGCAGCTTGCCAGATCAAGAGACCCAGTACTTC
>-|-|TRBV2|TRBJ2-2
CASSEVNTGELFF
TGTGCCAGCAGTGAAGTTAACACCGGGGAGCTGTTTTTT
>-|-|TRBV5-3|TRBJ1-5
CARSLSPPDYFNQPQHF
TGTGCCAGAAGCTTGAGCCCACCGGATTACTTCAATCAGCCCCAGCATTTT
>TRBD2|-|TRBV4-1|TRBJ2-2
CASSAPGLALTGELFF
TGCGCCAGCAGCGCGCCGGGACTAGCCCTCACCGGGGAGCTGTTTTTT